The 15 T cell receptor beta chains in this list originate from one sample, sequenced in a study of response to subunit inactivated influenza vaccine. Each CDR3 protein gets one entry after TCRdb re-called the RT-PCR reads with MiXCR. The sample yields about 240,000 distinct CDR3 sequences, 10% to 15% seen once. Specimen: non-naive T cells sorted from PBMCs, collected about 14 days before vaccination. Source of these receptors: a man aged 50 to 59 who received an inactivated influenza vaccine.

This chain joins TRBV20-1 and TRBJ2-2; 8 bases match TRBD1. Germline loops: CDR1 DFQATT, CDR2 SNEGSKA (reference sequence). J was trimmed by 3 bases and V by 3 bases; bases with no gene match: 9. This CDR3 has 16 residues. CDR3 DNA sequence: TGCAGTGCTAGGATGGACGGGACAGGTTACACCGGGGAGCTGTTTTTT. Its translation: CSARMDGTGYTGELFF.

This chain connects TRBV20-1 to TRBJ1-2; the D gene is possibly TRBD1 (5 bases). This CDR3 has 15 residues. Deletions cut 0 bases from V and 8 bases from J, with 19 bases between. Germline V gives CDR1 DFQATT, CDR2 SNEGSKA (reference sequence). The CDR3 loop is CSARDPGVGGKGYTF. DNA for the CDR3: TGCAGTGCTAGAGATCCTGGGGTCGGGGGTAAGGGCTACACCTTC.

This clonotype was recorded a few times. The V and J genes are TRBV11-2 and TRBJ1-1, with D hard to call. Germline V gene lookup returns CDR1 SGHAT and CDR2 FQNNGV. The CDR3 consists of 11 residues. V gave up 5 bases and J gave up 13 bases, with 14 bases separating them. DNA of the CDR3: TGTGCCAGCAGCACGGGGTTAGGTGGTTTCTTT. Translating it yields CASSTGLGGFF.

This clonotype was recorded a few times. CDR3 sequence (DNA): TGCGCCAGCAGCCGGGGGGAGATCGGTTTCGCAACTAATGAAAAACTGTTTTTT. This translates into CASSRGEIGFATNEKLFF. The rearrangement uses TRBV5-1 and TRBJ1-4, with D possibly TRBD1 on 5 matching bases. CDR3 length: 18 residues. Germline CDR1 and CDR2: SGHRS and YFSETQ. Trimming stripped 4 bases from V and 0 bases from J, with 19 bases between.

This clonotype has more than one count but fewer than ten. V gene TRBV4-3 combines with J gene TRBJ2-3, with D unclear. CDR3 length equals 14 residues. V was trimmed by 0 bases and J by 7 bases, leaving 11 bases between them. Per the germline V gene, CDR1 is LGHNA and CDR2 is YSLEER. The CDR3 DNA follows: TGCGCCAGCAGCCAAGAAGCATCGAGACATACGCAGTATTTT. Its protein is CASSQEASRHTQYF.

This clonotype showed up just a few times. V and J are TRBV20-1 and TRBJ2-1; weak D call: TRBD1 (6 bases). V was shortened by 5 bases and J by 3 bases, with 14 bases between the two germline ends. The germline V gene encodes CDR1 DFQATT and CDR2 SNEGSKA (reference sequence). The CDR3 extends over 14 amino acids. The CDR3 sequence is CSAWDNFFYNEQFF. CDR3 bases: TGCAGTGCTTGGGACAACTTCTTCTACAATGAGCAGTTCTTC.

The sample holds many counts of this clonotype. The V and J genes are TRBV7-2 and TRBJ2-3; 8 positions match TRBD2. This CDR3 comprises 15 residues. Germline values: CDR1 SGHTA, CDR2 FQGNSA. J lost 2 bases, V lost 1 base, and 2 bases had no gene match. CDR3 nucleotides: TGTGCCAGCAGCTTAGTAGCGGGATTCACAGATACGCAGTATTTT. This translates into CASSLVAGFTDTQYF.

This clonotype was detected only a few times. The V and J genes are TRBV5-6 and TRBJ2-5; D remains unclear. V was cut by 0 bases and J by 6 bases, with 3 bases left in between. The germline CDR1 and CDR2 sequences are SGHDT and YYEEEE. The CDR3 consists of 11 residues. CDR3 DNA: TGTGCCAGCAGCTTGGGGAAGACCCAGTACTTC. Its protein product is CASSLGKTQYF.

At least ten counts were recorded for this clonotype. The rearrangement links TRBV7-9 to TRBJ1-1; D unclear. Trimming left V 2 bases short and J 1 base short, with 8 bases between. The germline V gene encodes CDR1 SEHNR and CDR2 FQNEAQ (reference sequence). The CDR3 spans 14 residues. CDR3 coding DNA: TGTGCCAGCAGCTTATCAGTCGGGAACACTGAAGCTTTCTTT. This sequence encodes CASSLSVGNTEAFF.

This chain connects TRBV19 to TRBJ2-3; no firm D call. This CDR3 region has 17 residues. Germline CDR1 LNHDA, CDR2 SQIVND (reference sequence). The V gene lost 5 bases and the J gene lost 2 bases, with 20 bases spanning the gap. DNA of the CDR3: TGTGCCAGTAGTGGGAAAGTTGTGTCCCCATCCACAGATACGCAGTATTTT. It is translated as CASSGKVVSPSTDTQYF.

The V and J genes are TRBV15 and TRBJ2-7, with TRBD1 as a possible D gene (7 bases). Trimming removed 4 bases from V and 4 bases from J, with 20 bases in between. CDR1 is LNHNV and CDR2 is YYDKDF in the germline V gene (reference sequence). The CDR3 has 16 residues. The CDR3 nucleotides are TGTGCCACCAGCAAGCAAAAAGCAGGGGGGCGGTACGAGCAGTACTTC. It yields the protein CATSKQKAGGRYEQYF. The full variable domain, completed using reference TRBV15 and TRBJ2-7, is DAMVIQNPRYQVTQFGKPVTLSCSQTLNHNVMYWYQQKSSQAPKLLFHYYDKDFNNEADTPDNFQSRRPNTSFCFLDIRSPGLGDTAMYLCATSKQKAGGRYEQYFGPGTRLTVT.

In this sample, this clonotype turned up a few times. V and J are TRBV20-1 and TRBJ2-3; the match to TRBD2 covers 7 bases. Germline V gene sequence: CDR1 DFQATT, CDR2 SNEGSKA (reference sequence). Trimming took 5 bases from V and 0 from J; bases not matched to a gene: 5. This CDR3 has 14 amino acids. In DNA, the CDR3 is TGCAGTGCTCCGTCCGGGGGGAGCACAGATACGCAGTATTTT. Its translation: CSAPSGGSTDTQYF.

This clonotype was observed many times. The rearrangement links TRBV28 to TRBJ2-2; 8 bases fit TRBD2. Trimming took 8 bases from V and 1 from J; bases not matched to a gene: 6. This CDR3 spans 15 amino acids. Per the germline V gene, CDR1 is MDHEN and CDR2 is SYDVKM. CDR3 sequence: CASQRSGGNTGELFF. CDR3 nucleotide sequence: TGTGCCAGCCAGCGGAGCGGGGGGAACACCGGGGAGCTGTTTTTT.

The gene calls are TRBV4-3 and TRBJ2-1, with D perhaps matching TRBD2 (6 bases). The CDR3 extends over 16 amino acids. Germline-derived CDR1 and CDR2 are LGHNA and YSLEER. Trimming removed 0 bases from V and 4 bases from J, with 13 bases in between. CDR3 amino acids: CASSQDGRGGYNEQFF. DNA of the CDR3: TGCGCCAGCAGCCAAGATGGTAGAGGAGGGTACAATGAGCAGTTCTTC.

This rearrangement joins TRBV30 to TRBJ2-6, with a possible D match to TRBD1 (5 bases). CDR1 and CDR2 from the germline V gene are GTSNPN and SVGIG (reference sequence). V gave up 5 bases and J gave up 4 bases, with 12 bases separating them. This CDR3 is built from 14 residues. In DNA, the CDR3 is TGTGCCTGGGGGCAGGGATGGGGGGCCAACGTCCTGACTTTC. This encodes CAWGQGWGANVLTF.